Below, one T cell receptor (beta chain) is given with its context. The sample comes from a study of T-cell reconstitution after alpha-beta-depleted transplantation in children. Unique molecular identifiers featured in how the TCRbeta library was prepared. TCRdb redid the calling of the PCR reads with MiXCR, one entry per CDR3 protein. The sample consists of nearly 550,000 distinct CDR3 sequences, around 16% of them appearing once. The CDR3 is 15 amino acids. The V end lost 1 base, the J end lost 9 bases, and 19 bases lay between the germline ends. Germline-derived CDR1 and CDR2 are SGDLS and YYNGEE. The chain combines TRBV9 with TRBJ1-1, with D hard to call. The clonotype comes from a human donor who donated a stem cell graft to a child with acute lymphoblastic leukemia. Sample: PBMCs from the stem cell graft donor, taken from the stem cell graft. CDR3 region: CASSVSPGGVLKAFF. CDR3 sequence (DNA): TGTGCCAGCAGCGTATCCCCCGGTGGGGTGCTGAAAGCTTTCTTT.